A selection of T cell receptor beta chains follows, all from one sample in a study of radiotherapy plus CTLA-4 blockade in lung cancer. Measured with immunoSEQ multiplex PCR; TCRdb has only the in-frame clones, and not every one. The sample consists of about 90,000 clones, roughly 78% of them appearing once. The sequenced sample was peripheral blood, obtained from a patient treated with radiotherapy plus ipilimumab. The receptors come from a human donor with non-small cell lung cancer that progressed on radiotherapy plus ipilimumab. CDR3s include the opening cysteine and the closing phenylalanine or tryptophan. A D gene is named only where the DNA matches it firmly. The listing skips clone size in some rows; elsewhere it reads once, few, many or a size class.

- | TRBJ2-1 | TRBV5-1 | TRBD2 | 15 | TGCGCCAGCAGTTCTAGCGGGGGCTCCTACAATGAGCAGTTCTTC | CASSSSGGSYNEQFF
- | TRBJ2-2 | TRBV4-3 | TRBD2 | 16 | TGCGCCAGCAGCTTTAGCGGGGGTACGAACACCGGGGAGCTGTTTTTT | CASSFSGGTNTGELFF
once | TRBJ2-3 | TRBV28 | - | 13 | TGTGCCAGCAAAAGGGAGATAAAGGGTACGCAGTATTTT | CASKREIKGTQYF
- | TRBJ1-6 | TRBV11-1 | TRBD1 | 16 | TGTGCCAGCAGTACAGGGGGCGGAGGATGGAATTCACCCCTCCACTTT | CASSTGGGGWNSPLHF
- | TRBJ1-1 | TRBV15 | - | 13 | TGTGCCACCAGCAGATCTGGGAACACTGAAGCTTTCTTT | CATSRSGNTEAFF
- | TRBJ1-5 | TRBV5-1 | TRBD1 | 14 | TGCGCCAGCAGCTTGGGGACAGGGGATCAGCCCCAGCATTTT | CASSLGTGDQPQHF
- | TRBJ1-2 | TRBV10-2 | TRBD1 | 14 | TGCGCCAGCAGATCCCGGACAGGGGGTCAAGGCTACACCTTC | CASRSRTGGQGYTF
few | TRBJ2-7 | TRBV28 | TRBD1 | 14 | TGTGCCAGCATCCCGGGACAGGGGGCCTCCGAGCAGTACTTC | CASIPGQGASEQYF
- | TRBJ2-5 | TRBV27 | - | 16 | TGTGCCAGCAGCTTCAAGGGGGAGTTAGGCCCAGAGACCCAGTACTTC | CASSFKGELGPETQYF
- | TRBJ2-2 | TRBV28 | - | 15 | TGTGCCAGCAGGTCCGGGGCCGTGGCCACCGGGGAGCTGTTTTTT | CASRSGAVATGELFF
- | TRBJ1-4 | TRBV28 | TRBD1 | 18 | TGTGCCAGCAGTTTTGTGGGACAGGGGGCAGGGATACTTGAAAAACTGTTTTTT | CASSFVGQGAGILEKLFF
- | TRBJ2-5 | TRBV5-1 | - | 17 | TGCGCCAGCAGCCCGATGGGGGGCGGGACGTCAGTAGAGACCCAGTACTTC | CASSPMGGGTSVETQYF
- | TRBJ1-1 | TRBV7-2 | - | 14 | TGTGCCAGCAGCTTGAAACGTACGAACACTGAAGCTTTCTTT | CASSLKRTNTEAFF
- | TRBJ1-1 | TRBV10-3 | - | 14 | TGTGCCATCAGTGAGTTTTCGTTGAACACTGAAGCTTTCTTT | CAISEFSLNTEAFF
- | TRBJ1-2 | TRBV20-1 | - | 11 | TGCAGTGCCCTACAGGACTATGGCTACACCTTC | CSALQDYGYTF
- | TRBJ2-4 | TRBV7-9 | - | 19 | TGTGCCAGCAGCCAAAATCAAGACACGTACACGCTAGCCAAAAACATTCAGTACTTC | CASSQNQDTYTLAKNIQYF
- | TRBJ2-7 | TRBV5-1 | - | 13 | TGCGCCAGCAGCTTTGGGCCCACCTACGAGCAGTACTTC | CASSFGPTYEQYF
- | TRBJ2-3 | TRBV5-6 | TRBD2 | 15 | TGTGCCAGCAGCTTCGGACTAGCGGACACAGATACGCAGTATTTT | CASSFGLADTDTQYF
- | TRBJ1-4 | TRBV30 | TRBD1 | 14 | TGTGCCTGGCGACGAACAGGGGGCGCTGAAAAACTGTTTTTT | CAWRRTGGAEKLFF
- | TRBJ2-1 | TRBV19 | - | 16 | TGTGCCAGTACCACTTCCCCTTTACGACAGTGGGATGAGCAGTTCTTC | CASTTSPLRQWDEQFF
- | TRBJ2-3 | TRBV10-3 | TRBD1 | 13 | TGTGCCACGAGCGGACAGGGCACAGATACGCAGTATTTT | CATSGQGTDTQYF
- | TRBJ1-5 | TRBV28 | TRBD1 | 17 | TGTGCCAGCAGTCCCCTTGGACAGGGGCTCAGCAATCAGCCCCAGCATTTT | CASSPLGQGLSNQPQHF
- | TRBJ2-3 | TRBV13 | TRBD1 | 16 | TGTGCCAGCAGCTCGACAGGGACAGGGGAAGTATATACGCAGTATTTT | CASSSTGTGEVYTQYF
- | TRBJ1-1 | TRBV10-1 | - | 13 | TGCGCCAGCAGTGAGGACGGACTGACGGAAGCTTTCTTT | CASSEDGLTEAFF
few | TRBJ1-1 | TRBV19 | - | 14 | TGTGCCAGTAGTATCGGGACAATCACCACTGAAGCTTTCTTT | CASSIGTITTEAFF
- | TRBJ2-5 | TRBV9 | TRBD2 | 17 | TGTGCCAGCAGCGTAGGGGAGTCGGGGGGAAAGGGCGAGACCCAGTACTTC | CASSVGESGGKGETQYF
- | TRBJ2-2 | TRBV5-5 | TRBD1 | 15 | TGTGCCAGCAGCGTCGGGACAGGGAACACCGGGGAGCTGTTTTTT | CASSVGTGNTGELFF
- | TRBJ1-1 | TRBV29-1 | TRBD1 | 15 | TGCAGCGTTGAAGATGGGACAGGGTCGGCGAATGAAGCTTTCTTT | CSVEDGTGSANEAFF
- | TRBJ2-5 | TRBV4-3 | TRBD2 | 16 | TGCGCCAGCAGCCAAGTATCTAGCGGGGCCTCCCGGACCCAGTACTTC | CASSQVSSGASRTQYF
- | TRBJ2-3 | TRBV9 | TRBD2 | 17 | TGTGCCAGCAGCGCTGCCCCTGCGGGAGGGGTCACAGATACGCAGTATTTT | CASSAAPAGGVTDTQYF
- | TRBJ1-6 | TRBV9 | - | 17 | TGTGCCAGCAGCGCCCCGGATGGATTAGGGTTTAATTCACCCCTCCACTTT | CASSAPDGLGFNSPLHF
- | TRBJ1-5 | TRBV28 | TRBD1 | 12 | TGTGCCAGCAGTTCGACAGGGTCAACCCAGCATTTT | CASSSTGSTQHF
- | TRBJ2-7 | TRBV6-5 | - | 14 | TGTGCCAGCAGTTCCGTCGACAGTTCCTACGAGCAGTACTTC | CASSSVDSSYEQYF
- | TRBJ2-7 | TRBV11-2 | - | 15 | TGTGCCAGCAGCTTAGATACCAACAGGGTGCGGGAGCAGTACTTC | CASSLDTNRVREQYF
- | TRBJ2-7 | TRBV19 | - | 13 | TGTGCCAGTAGTACGAGGATGAGCTACGAGCAGTACTTC | CASSTRMSYEQYF
few | TRBJ1-1 | TRBV29-1 | TRBD1 | 13 | TGCAGCGCTCGAACAGGGGCGGGCACTGAAGCTTTCTTT | CSARTGAGTEAFF
- | TRBJ2-3 | TRBV5-1 | - | 16 | TGCGCCAGCACCTCGGGCCTTACTCCTAGCACAGATACGCAGTATTTT | CASTSGLTPSTDTQYF
- | TRBJ1-6 | TRBV7-9 | TRBD1 | 13 | TGTGCCAGCAGCCTAGGACAGGACCCACCCCTCCACTTT | CASSLGQDPPLHF
few | TRBJ2-5 | TRBV28 | TRBD1 | 16 | TGTGCCAGCAGTTTATGGCGGCAGGGGGAAACAGAGACCCAGTACTTC | CASSLWRQGETETQYF
- | TRBJ1-1 | TRBV18 | - | 15 | TGTGCCAGCTCACCATTGGGAGCTGGTGACACTGAAGCTTTCTTT | CASSPLGAGDTEAFF
- | TRBJ2-1 | TRBV6-5 | TRBD2 | 15 | TGTGCCAGCAGTTACGAGCGGGGTTCCTACAATGAGCAGTTCTTC | CASSYERGSYNEQFF
- | TRBJ2-5 | TRBV7-9 | - | 10 | TGTGCCGGGTCACAAGAGACCCAGTACTTC | CAGSQETQYF
- | TRBJ2-3 | TRBV19 | - | 15 | TGTGCCAGTAGTATAGAGGGCGGGTGGACAGATACGCAGTATTTT | CASSIEGGWTDTQYF
- | TRBJ2-1 | TRBV2 | TRBD2 | 14 | TGTGCCAGCAGAAGACTAGCGGGATATAATGAGCAGTTCTTC | CASRRLAGYNEQFF
- | TRBJ1-1 | TRBV7-2 | - | 16 | TGTGCCAGCAGCCGCCTTCCCCATGGGACGGGCACTGAAGCTTTCTTT | CASSRLPHGTGTEAFF
- | TRBJ1-5 | TRBV18 | - | 13 | TGTGCCAGCTCTCAGGGGACTGATCAGCCCCAGCATTTT | CASSQGTDQPQHF
once | TRBJ2-7 | TRBV9 | - | 16 | TGTGCCAGCAGTCACACCAGGACTACGAACAACTACGAGCAGTACTTC | CASSHTRTTNNYEQYF
- | TRBJ2-7 | TRBV15 | TRBD2 | 14 | TGTGCCACCAGCAGAGGACTAGCGGGAGCCGAGCAGTACTTC | CATSRGLAGAEQYF
once | TRBJ2-5 | TRBV7-2 | - | 14 | TGTGCCAGCAGCCGGGGACAATCTAAAGAGACCCAGTACTTC | CASSRGQSKETQYF
few | TRBJ1-6 | TRBV5-4 | TRBD1 | 14 | TGTGCCAGCAGCCCTGACAGGGTGAATTCACCCCTCCACTTT | CASSPDRVNSPLHF
many | TRBJ2-7 | TRBV4-1 | TRBD1 | 14 | TGCGCCAGCAGCCTCCGACAGGGGGCGTACGAGCAGTACTTC | CASSLRQGAYEQYF
- | TRBJ1-1 | TRBV6-5 | - | 14 | TGTGCCAGCAGACCGCTGCGAGGGAACACTGAAGCTTTCTTT | CASRPLRGNTEAFF
- | TRBJ2-3 | TRBV25-1 | TRBD2 | 16 | TGTGCCAGCAGTATATATAGCGGGAGCTATGGAGATACGCAGTATTTT | CASSIYSGSYGDTQYF
many | TRBJ2-7 | TRBV6-1 | - | 15 | TGTGCCAGCAGTTTATCGATGGGCAGTCCCTACGAGCAGTACTTC | CASSLSMGSPYEQYF